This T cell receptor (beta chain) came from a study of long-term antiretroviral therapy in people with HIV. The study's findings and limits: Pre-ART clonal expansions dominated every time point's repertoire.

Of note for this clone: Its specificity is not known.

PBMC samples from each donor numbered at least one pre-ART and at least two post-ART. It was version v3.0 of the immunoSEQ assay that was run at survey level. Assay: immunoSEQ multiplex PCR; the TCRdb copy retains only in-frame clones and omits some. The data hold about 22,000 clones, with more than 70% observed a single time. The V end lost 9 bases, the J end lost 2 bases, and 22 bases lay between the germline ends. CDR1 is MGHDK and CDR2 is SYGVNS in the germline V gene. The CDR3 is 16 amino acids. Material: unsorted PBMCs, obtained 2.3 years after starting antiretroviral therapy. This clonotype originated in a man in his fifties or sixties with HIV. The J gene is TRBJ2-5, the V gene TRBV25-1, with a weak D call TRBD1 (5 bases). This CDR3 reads CASGARPSREQETQYF. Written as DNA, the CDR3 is TGTGCCAGTGGGGCCCGGCCGTCAAGAGAGCAAGAGACCCAGTACTTC.